This T cell receptor (beta chain) was captured by sequencing in a study of T cells expressing NK-cell markers. TCRdb re-analyzed the 5' RACE reads; it lists each CDR3 protein once, without DNA. This sample lists roughly 380,000 distinct CDR3 sequences; its ten largest clones have around 5.2%. This receptor was identified in a man aged 18 to 69 in good health. The sample comprised blood T cells: a sorted CD56 or NKG2C T cell subset, CD4+ or CD8+ T cells, or bulk PBMC T cells (not recorded which).

Here the CDR3 reads CASSHHSDRDSYEQYF. J is TRBJ2-7 and V is TRBV5-1. The CDR3 spans 16 residues. Germline lookup yields CDR1 SGHRS and CDR2 YFSETQ.